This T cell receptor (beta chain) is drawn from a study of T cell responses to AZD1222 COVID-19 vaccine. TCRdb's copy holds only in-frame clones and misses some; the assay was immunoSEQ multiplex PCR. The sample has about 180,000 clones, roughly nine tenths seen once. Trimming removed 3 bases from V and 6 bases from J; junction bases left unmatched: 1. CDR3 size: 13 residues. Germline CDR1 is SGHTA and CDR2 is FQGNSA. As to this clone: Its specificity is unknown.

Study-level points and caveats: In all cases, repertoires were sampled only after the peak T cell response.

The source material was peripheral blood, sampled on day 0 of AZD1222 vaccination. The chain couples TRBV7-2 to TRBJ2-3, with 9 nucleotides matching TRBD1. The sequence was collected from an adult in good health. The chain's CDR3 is CASSFGQGDTQYF. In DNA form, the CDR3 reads TGTGCCAGCAGCTTCGGACAGGGGGATACGCAGTATTTT. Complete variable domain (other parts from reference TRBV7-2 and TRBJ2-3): GAGVSQSPSNKVTEKGKDVELRCDPISGHTALYWYRQSLGQGLEFLIYFQGNSAPDKSGLPSDRFSAERTGGSVSTLTIQRTQQEDSAVYLCASSFGQGDTQYFGPGTRLTVL.